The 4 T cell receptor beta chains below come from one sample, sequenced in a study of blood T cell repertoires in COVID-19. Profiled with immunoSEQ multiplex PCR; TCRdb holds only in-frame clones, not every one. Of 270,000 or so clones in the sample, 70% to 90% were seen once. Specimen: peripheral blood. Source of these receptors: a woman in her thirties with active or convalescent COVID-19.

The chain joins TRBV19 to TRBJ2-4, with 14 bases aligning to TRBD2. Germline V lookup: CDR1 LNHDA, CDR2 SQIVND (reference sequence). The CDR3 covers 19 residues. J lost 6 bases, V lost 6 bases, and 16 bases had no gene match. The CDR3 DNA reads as TGTGCCAGTAGCTTCTCTCGACTAGCGGGGGGGCTCCCGGGAAACATTCAGTACTTC. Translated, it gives CASSFSRLAGGLPGNIQYF.

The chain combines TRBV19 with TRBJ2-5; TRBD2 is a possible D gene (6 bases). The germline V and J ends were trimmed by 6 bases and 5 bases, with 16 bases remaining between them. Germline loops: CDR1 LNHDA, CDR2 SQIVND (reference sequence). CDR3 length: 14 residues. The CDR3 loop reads CASSGGIRSETQYF. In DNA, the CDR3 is TGTGCCAGTAGCGGGGGTATCCGTTCGGAGACCCAGTACTTC. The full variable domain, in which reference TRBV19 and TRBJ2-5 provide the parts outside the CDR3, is DGGITQSPKYLFRKEGQNVTLSCEQNLNHDAMYWYRQDPGQGLRLIYYSQIVNDFQKGDIAEGYSVSREKKESFPLTVTSAQKNPTAFYLCASSGGIRSETQYFGPGTRLLVL.

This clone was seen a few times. This chain's CDR3 is CASSPTGQGGDTQYF. In DNA, the CDR3 is TGTGCCAGCAGTCCCACGGGACAGGGGGGAGATACGCAGTATTTT. The chain uses TRBV2 and TRBJ2-3, with 11 bases fitting TRBD1. Losses at the gene ends were 5 bases for V and 5 bases for J; bases not matched to a gene: 6. The CDR3 covers 15 residues. CDR1 and CDR2 (germline): SNHLY, FYNNEI. Full variable domain (remainder filled in from reference TRBV2 and TRBJ2-3): EPEVTQTPSHQVTQMGQEVILRCVPISNHLYFYWYRQILGQKVEFLVSFYNNEISEKSEIFDDQFSVERPDGSNFTLKIRSTKLEDSAMYFCASSPTGQGGDTQYFGPGTRLTVL.

CDR3 sequence: CASSTITANSPLHF. The CDR3 DNA is TGTGCCAGCAGTACAATCACAGCTAATTCACCCCTCCACTTT. The rearrangement joins TRBV7-2 to TRBJ1-6; no clear D gene. The V gene lost 6 bases and the J gene lost 6 bases, with 12 bases spanning the gap. This CDR3 is 14 amino acids long. Germline CDR1 and CDR2: SGHTA and FQGNSA.